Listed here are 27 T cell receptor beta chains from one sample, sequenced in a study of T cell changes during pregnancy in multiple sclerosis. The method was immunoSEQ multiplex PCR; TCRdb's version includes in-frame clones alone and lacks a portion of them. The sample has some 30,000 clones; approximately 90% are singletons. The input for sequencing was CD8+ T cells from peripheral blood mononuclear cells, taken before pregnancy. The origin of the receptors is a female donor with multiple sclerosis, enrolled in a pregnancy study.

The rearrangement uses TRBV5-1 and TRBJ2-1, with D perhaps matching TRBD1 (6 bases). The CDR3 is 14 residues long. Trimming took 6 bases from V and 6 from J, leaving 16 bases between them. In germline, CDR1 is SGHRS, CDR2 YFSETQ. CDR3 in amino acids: CASNEGVSINEQFF. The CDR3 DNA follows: TGCGCCAGCAACGAGGGGGTTTCAATCAATGAGCAGTTCTTC.

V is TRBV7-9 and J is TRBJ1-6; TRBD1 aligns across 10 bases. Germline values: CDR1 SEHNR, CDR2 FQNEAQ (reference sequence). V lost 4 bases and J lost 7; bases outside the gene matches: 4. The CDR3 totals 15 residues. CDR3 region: CASSYGQGVNSPLHF. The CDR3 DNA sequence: TGTGCCAGCAGCTACGGACAGGGGGTAAATTCACCCCTCCACTTT. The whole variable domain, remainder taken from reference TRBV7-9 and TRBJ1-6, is DTGVSQNPRHKITKRGQNVTFRCDPISEHNRLYWYRQTLGQGPEFLTYFQNEAQLEKSRLLSDRFSAERPKGSFSTLEIQRTEQGDSAMYLCASSYGQGVNSPLHFGNGTRLTVT.

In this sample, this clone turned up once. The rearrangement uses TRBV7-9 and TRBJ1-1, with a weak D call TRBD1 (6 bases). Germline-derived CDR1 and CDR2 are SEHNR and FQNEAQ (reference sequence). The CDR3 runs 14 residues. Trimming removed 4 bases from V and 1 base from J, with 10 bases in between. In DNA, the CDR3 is TGTGCCAGCAGCTACGGGACACCGAACACTGAAGCTTTCTTT. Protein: CASSYGTPNTEAFF.

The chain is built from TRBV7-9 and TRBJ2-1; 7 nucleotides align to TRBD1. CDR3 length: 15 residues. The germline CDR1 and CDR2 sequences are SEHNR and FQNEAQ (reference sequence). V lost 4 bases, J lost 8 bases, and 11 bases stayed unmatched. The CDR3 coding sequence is TGTGCCAGCAGCTATGGAACAGGGGATTACGATGAGCAGTTCTTC. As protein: CASSYGTGDYDEQFF.

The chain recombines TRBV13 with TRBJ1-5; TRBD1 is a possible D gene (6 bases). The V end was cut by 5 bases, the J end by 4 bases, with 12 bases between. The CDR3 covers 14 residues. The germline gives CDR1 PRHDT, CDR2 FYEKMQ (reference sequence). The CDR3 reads CASSPPGQNQPQHF. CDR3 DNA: TGTGCCAGCAGCCCTCCTGGACAGAATCAGCCCCAGCATTTT.

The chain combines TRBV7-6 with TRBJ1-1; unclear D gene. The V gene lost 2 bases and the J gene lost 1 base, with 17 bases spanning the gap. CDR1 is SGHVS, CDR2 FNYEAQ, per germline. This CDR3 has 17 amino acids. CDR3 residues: CASSLPTLTTTNTEAFF. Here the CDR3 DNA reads TGTGCCAGCAGCTTACCAACACTGACTACAACGAACACTGAAGCTTTCTTT.

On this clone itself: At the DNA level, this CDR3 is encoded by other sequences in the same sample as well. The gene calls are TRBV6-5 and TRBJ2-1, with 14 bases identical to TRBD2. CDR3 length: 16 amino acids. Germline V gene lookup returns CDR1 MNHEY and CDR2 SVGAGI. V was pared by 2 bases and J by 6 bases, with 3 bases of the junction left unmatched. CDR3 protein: CASSYTGLAGGNEQFF. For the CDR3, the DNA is TGTGCCAGCAGTTACACTGGACTAGCGGGAGGCAATGAGCAGTTCTTC.

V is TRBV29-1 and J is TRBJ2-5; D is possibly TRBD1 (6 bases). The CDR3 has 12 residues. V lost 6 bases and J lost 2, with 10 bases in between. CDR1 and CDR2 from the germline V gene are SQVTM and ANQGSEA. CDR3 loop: CSVGDIQETQYF. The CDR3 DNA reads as TGCAGCGTGGGGGACATACAAGAGACCCAGTACTTC. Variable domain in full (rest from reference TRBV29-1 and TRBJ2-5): SAVISQKPSRDICQRGTSLTIQCQVDSQVTMMFWYRQQPGQSLTLIATANQGSEATYESGFVIDKFPISRPNLTFSTLTVSNMSPEDSSIYLCSVGDIQETQYFGPGTRLLVL.

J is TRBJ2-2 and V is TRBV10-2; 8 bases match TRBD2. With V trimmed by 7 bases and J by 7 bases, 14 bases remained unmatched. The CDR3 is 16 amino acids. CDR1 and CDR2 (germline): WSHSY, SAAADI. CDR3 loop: CASTPVPGGAIGELFF. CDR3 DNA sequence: TGCGCCAGCACCCCCGTCCCCGGGGGGGCTATCGGGGAGCTGTTTTTT.

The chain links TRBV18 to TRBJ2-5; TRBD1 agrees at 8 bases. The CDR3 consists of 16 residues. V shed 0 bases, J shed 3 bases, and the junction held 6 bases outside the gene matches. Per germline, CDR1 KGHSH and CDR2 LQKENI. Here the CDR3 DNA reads TGTGCCAGCTCACCACCGGTCCAGGGGGCTAAAGAGACCCAGTACTTC. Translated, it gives CASSPPVQGAKETQYF.

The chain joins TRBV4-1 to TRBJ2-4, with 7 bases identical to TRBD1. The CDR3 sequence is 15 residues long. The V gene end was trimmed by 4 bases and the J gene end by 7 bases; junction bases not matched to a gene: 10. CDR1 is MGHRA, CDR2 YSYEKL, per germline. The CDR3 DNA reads TGCGCCAGCAGCCCTACGCAGGGGGAGTTGAACATTCAGTACTTC. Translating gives CASSPTQGELNIQYF.

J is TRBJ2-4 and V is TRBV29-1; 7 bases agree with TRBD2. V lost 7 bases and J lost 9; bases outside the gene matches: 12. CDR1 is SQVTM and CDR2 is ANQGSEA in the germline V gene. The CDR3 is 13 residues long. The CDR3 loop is CSGGEGKVSIQYF. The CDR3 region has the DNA TGCAGCGGGGGGGAGGGGAAGGTGAGCATTCAGTACTTC. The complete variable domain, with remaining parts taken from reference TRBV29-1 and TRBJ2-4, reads SAVISQKPSRDICQRGTSLTIQCQVDSQVTMMFWYRQQPGQSLTLIATANQGSEATYESGFVIDKFPISRPNLTFSTLTVSNMSPEDSSIYLCSGGEGKVSIQYFGAGTRLSVL.

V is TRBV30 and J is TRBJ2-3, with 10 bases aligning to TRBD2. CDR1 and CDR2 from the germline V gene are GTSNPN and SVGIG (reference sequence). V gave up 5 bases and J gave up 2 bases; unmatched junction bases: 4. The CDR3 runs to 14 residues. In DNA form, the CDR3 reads TGTGCCTGGGGTGGGACTAGCGACACAGATACGCAGTATTTT. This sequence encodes CAWGGTSDTDTQYF.

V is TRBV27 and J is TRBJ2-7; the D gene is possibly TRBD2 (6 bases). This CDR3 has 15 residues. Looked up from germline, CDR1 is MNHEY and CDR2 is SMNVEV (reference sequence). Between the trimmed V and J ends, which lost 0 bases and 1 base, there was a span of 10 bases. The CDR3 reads CASSLSPSASYEQYF. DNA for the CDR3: TGTGCCAGCAGTTTATCTCCTAGCGCGTCCTACGAGCAGTACTTC.

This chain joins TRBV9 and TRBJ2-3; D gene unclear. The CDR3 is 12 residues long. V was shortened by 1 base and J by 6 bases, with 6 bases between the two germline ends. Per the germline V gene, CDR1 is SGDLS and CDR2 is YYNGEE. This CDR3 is CASSVSEDTQYF. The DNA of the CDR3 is TGTGCCAGCAGCGTATCGGAGGATACGCAGTATTTT. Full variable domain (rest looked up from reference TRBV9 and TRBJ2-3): DSGVTQTPKHLITATGQRVTLRCSPRSGDLSVYWYQQSLDQGLQFLIQYYNGEERAKGNILERFSAQQFPDLHSELNLSSLELGDSALYFCASSVSEDTQYFGPGTRLTVL.

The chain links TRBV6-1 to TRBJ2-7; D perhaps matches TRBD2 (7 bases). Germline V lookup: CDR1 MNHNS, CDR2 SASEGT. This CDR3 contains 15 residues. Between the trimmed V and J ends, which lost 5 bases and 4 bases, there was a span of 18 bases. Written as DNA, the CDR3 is TGTGCCAGCAGTTTAGGGGAGGGGGAAGCTTACGAGCAGTACTTC. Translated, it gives CASSLGEGEAYEQYF.

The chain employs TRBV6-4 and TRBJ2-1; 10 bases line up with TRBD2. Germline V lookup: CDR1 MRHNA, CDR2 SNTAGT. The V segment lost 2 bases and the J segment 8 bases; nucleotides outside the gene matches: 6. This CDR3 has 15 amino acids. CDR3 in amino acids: CASSDGLAGVDEQFF. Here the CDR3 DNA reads TGTGCCAGCAGTGACGGGCTAGCGGGGGTTGATGAGCAGTTCTTC.

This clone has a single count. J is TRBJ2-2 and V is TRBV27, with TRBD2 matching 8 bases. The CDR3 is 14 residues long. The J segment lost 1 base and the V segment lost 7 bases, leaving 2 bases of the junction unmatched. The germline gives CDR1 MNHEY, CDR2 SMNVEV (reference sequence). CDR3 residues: CASKTSGNTGELFF. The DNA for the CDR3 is TGTGCCAGCAAAACTAGCGGGAACACCGGGGAGCTGTTTTTT.

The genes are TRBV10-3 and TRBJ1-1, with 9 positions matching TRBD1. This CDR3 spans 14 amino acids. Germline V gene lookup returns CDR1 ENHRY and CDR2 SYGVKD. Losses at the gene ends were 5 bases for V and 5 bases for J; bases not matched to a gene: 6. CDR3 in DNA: TGTGCCATCAGTCCGGGACAGGGAGTAACTGAAGCTTTCTTT. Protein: CAISPGQGVTEAFF.

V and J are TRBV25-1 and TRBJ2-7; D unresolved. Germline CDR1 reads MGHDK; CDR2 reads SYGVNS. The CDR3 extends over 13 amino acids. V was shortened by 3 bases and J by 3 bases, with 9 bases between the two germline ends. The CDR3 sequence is CASSDPQIYEQYF. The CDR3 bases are TGTGCCAGCAGTGACCCCCAGATCTACGAGCAGTACTTC.

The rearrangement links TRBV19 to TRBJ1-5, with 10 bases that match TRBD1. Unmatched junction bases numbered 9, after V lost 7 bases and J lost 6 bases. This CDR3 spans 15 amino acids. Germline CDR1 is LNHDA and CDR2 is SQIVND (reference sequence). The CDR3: CASNLGTGEVQPQHF. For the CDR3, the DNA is TGTGCCAGTAATTTAGGGACAGGGGAGGTTCAGCCCCAGCATTTT.

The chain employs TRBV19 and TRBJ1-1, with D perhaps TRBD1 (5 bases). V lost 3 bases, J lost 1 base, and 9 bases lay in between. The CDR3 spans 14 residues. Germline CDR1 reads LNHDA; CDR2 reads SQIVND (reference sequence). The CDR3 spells CASSIGGPNTEAFF. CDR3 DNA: TGTGCCAGTAGTATCGGGGGACCGAACACTGAAGCTTTCTTT.

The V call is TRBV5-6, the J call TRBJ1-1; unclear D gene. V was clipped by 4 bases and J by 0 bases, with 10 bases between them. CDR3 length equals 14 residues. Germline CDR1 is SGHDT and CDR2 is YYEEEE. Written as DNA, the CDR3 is TGTGCCAGCAGCCTTATCGGGGTGAACACTGAAGCTTTCTTT. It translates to CASSLIGVNTEAFF.

CDR3 DNA: TGTGCCAGCGCACTGCAGGTCGGGGGGAACACTGAAGCTTTCTTT. Its translation: CASALQVGGNTEAFF. The chain has TRBV5-6 and TRBJ1-1; the D gene is possibly TRBD1 (5 bases). Germline values: CDR1 SGHDT, CDR2 YYEEEE. This CDR3 region has 15 residues. V gave up 7 bases and J gave up 1 base, with 17 bases separating them.

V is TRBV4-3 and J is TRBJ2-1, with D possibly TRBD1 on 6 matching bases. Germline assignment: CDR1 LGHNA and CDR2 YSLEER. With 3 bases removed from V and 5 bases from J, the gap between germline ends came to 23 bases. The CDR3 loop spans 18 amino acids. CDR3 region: CASSQDSTLGPRDNEQFF. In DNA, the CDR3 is TGCGCCAGCAGCCAGGACAGCACCCTGGGTCCCCGTGACAATGAGCAGTTCTTC.

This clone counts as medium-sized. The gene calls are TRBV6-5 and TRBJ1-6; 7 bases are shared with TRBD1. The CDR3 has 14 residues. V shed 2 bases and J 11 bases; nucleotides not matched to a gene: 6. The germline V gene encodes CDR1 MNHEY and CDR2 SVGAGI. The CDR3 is CASSYGDSPTPLHF. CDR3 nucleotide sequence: TGTGCCAGCAGTTACGGGGACAGCCCCACACCCCTCCACTTT.

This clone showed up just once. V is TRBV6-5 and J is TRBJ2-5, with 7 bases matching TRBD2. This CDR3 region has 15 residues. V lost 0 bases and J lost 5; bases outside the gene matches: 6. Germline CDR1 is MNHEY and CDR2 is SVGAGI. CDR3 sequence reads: CASSYSGEGGETQYF. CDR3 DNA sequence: TGTGCCAGCAGTTACTCGGGGGAGGGCGGGGAGACCCAGTACTTC.